This is a list of T cell receptor beta chains from one sample in a study of PD-L1 blockade in urothelial cancer. Profiling relied on immunoSEQ multiplex PCR, and the TCRdb table lists in-frame clones only, not all of them. This table holds 25,000 to 30,000 clones, around three quarters found once. The starting material was PBMCs, obtained around atezolizumab (anti-PD-L1) treatment. These TCRs come from a man aged 70-80 years with urothelial cancer. Both conserved end residues are part of each CDR3. The D gene is left open where the match is weak. Size is stated for part of the rows, as once, few or many counts, or as a class when the clone is expanded.

d_call,v_call,j_call,clone_size,cdr3_aa,cdr3_nt
NA,TRBV7-2,TRBJ1-1,NA,CASSLAVRGTEAFF,TGTGCCAGCAGCTTAGCAGTACGGGGTACTGAAGCTTTCTTT
NA,TRBV7-9,TRBJ1-2,few,CASSLARQGFRANYGYTF,TGTGCCAGCAGCCTAGCCAGGCAGGGTTTCCGAGCTAACTATGGCTACACCTTC
TRBD1,TRBV10-1,TRBJ2-2,NA,CASIQGLVAGAKTGELFF,TGCGCCAGCATACAGGGGCTGGTGGCAGGGGCCAAAACCGGGGAGCTGTTTTTT
TRBD1,TRBV27,TRBJ2-1,NA,CASTRGRGGGYNEQFF,TGTGCCAGCACCCGAGGTAGAGGGGGCGGCTACAATGAGCAGTTCTTC
NA,TRBV4-3,TRBJ2-7,NA,CASSQGGGRRYEQYF,TGCGCCAGCAGCCAAGGGGGGGGGCGGAGGTACGAGCAGTACTTC
TRBD2,TRBV7-9,TRBJ2-5,NA,CASSSLWTSRFQGETQYF,TGTGCCAGCAGCTCCCTTTGGACTAGTAGATTTCAGGGAGAGACCCAGTACTTC
TRBD1,TRBV25-1,TRBJ1-6,NA,CASRDSNSPLHF,TGTGCCAGCCGGGACAGTAATTCACCCCTCCACTTT
TRBD1,TRBV28,TRBJ1-2,once,CASSFDQGVDYTF,TGTGCCAGCAGTTTTGACCAGGGGGTCGACTACACCTTC
NA,TRBV4-3,TRBJ2-2,medium-sized,CASSQATGSTGELFF,TGCGCCAGCAGCCAAGCAACAGGGAGCACCGGGGAGCTGTTTTTT
NA,TRBV5-1,TRBJ2-7,NA,CASSLAAGRSGEQYF,TGCGCCAGCAGCTTGGCGGCAGGGAGGTCCGGCGAGCAGTACTTC
NA,TRBV13,TRBJ1-6,NA,CASSLGAGSPLHF,TGTGCCAGCAGCTTAGGGGCAGGATCACCCCTCCACTTT
TRBD2,TRBV5-1,TRBJ2-1,NA,CASSSGGSGGEQFF,TGCGCCAGCAGCTCGGGAGGTAGCGGGGGCGAGCAGTTCTTC
NA,TRBV4-3,TRBJ1-4,NA,CASSQDWLSGEKLFF,TGCGCCAGCAGCCAAGATTGGTTATCCGGGGAAAAACTGTTTTTT
NA,TRBV7-2,TRBJ1-2,NA,CASSPGVPYGYTF,TGTGCCAGCAGCCCGGGGGTTCCCTATGGCTACACCTTC
TRBD1,TRBV4-1,TRBJ2-5,NA,CASSQNPPGQALETQYF,TGCGCCAGCAGCCAAAATCCACCCGGACAGGCTCTGGAGACCCAGTACTTC
TRBD2,TRBV6-6,TRBJ2-1,NA,CASSGGVLHEQFF,TGTGCCAGCAGCGGGGGGGTTCTCCATGAGCAGTTCTTC
TRBD1,TRBV7-8,TRBJ2-2,NA,CASSSQRTGLTSNTGELFF,TGTGCCAGCAGCTCCCAACGGACAGGGCTTACCTCGAACACCGGGGAGCTGTTTTTT